The 9 T cell receptor beta chains presented below share a single source sample, sequenced in a study of PD-1 blockade in mismatch repair-deficient tumors. Repertoires were generated with immunoSEQ multiplex PCR, while TCRdb's copy carries only in-frame clones and drops some. This sample carries approximately 22,000 clones, about four fifths of them seen once, and the ten largest clones take under 20%. This specimen consisted of peripheral blood, obtained 2 weeks after starting pembrolizumab. These receptors were collected from an adult with mismatch repair-deficient cancer.

Written as DNA, the CDR3 is TGTGCCTGGAGTGAGGGGGACCCCCGGGGACTAGCGGAGGCTCAGTACTTC. This encodes CAWSEGDPRGLAEAQYF. This chain links TRBV30 with TRBJ2-7; TRBD2 aligns across 11 bases. V gave up 1 base and J gave up 10 bases; unmatched junction bases: 18. The CDR3 is made up of 17 amino acids. Germline CDR1 reads GTSNPN; CDR2 reads SVGIG (reference sequence).

The gene calls are TRBV21-1 and TRBJ2-3; the D call of TRBD2 is as the table states it, not checked on the DNA. TRBV21-1 is designated a pseudogene. The CDR3 runs 18 residues. The CDR3 region is CASSKPGTSGRAADTQYF. The CDR3, as DNA: TGTGCCAGCAGCAAACCCGGGACTAGCGGGAGAGCGGCAGATACGCAGTATTTT.

The rearrangement joins TRBV29-1 to TRBJ2-7; D may be TRBD2 (6 bases). There are 11 residues in the CDR3. Looked up from germline, CDR1 is SQVTM and CDR2 is ANQGSEA. V was shortened by 4 bases and J by 2 bases, with 6 bases between the two germline ends. CDR3 protein: CSVGGAYEQYF. CDR3 in DNA: TGCAGCGTTGGGGGGGCCTACGAGCAGTACTTC.

This chain connects TRBV4-3 to TRBJ2-1, with 14 positions matching TRBD2. Trimming at V came to 4 bases and at J to 4 bases, leaving 9 bases not matched to a gene. Germline-derived CDR1 and CDR2 are LGHNA and YSLEER. This CDR3 spans 18 amino acids. CDR3 in DNA: TGCGCCAGCAGCCGCGGACTAGCGGGAGGAGGGAGGTACAATGAGCAGTTCTTC. As protein: CASSRGLAGGGRYNEQFF.

J is TRBJ2-2 and V is TRBV28; 7 nucleotides match TRBD2. Germline V gene lookup returns CDR1 MDHEN and CDR2 SYDVKM. The CDR3 length is 19 residues. V was clipped by 6 bases and J by 4 bases; unmatched bases: 20. The CDR3 coding sequence is TGTGCCAGCAGCCTACTCTCATTAGCGAGGAGGGAGGGCACCGGGGAGCTGTTTTTT. This codes for CASSLLSLARREGTGELFF.

This rearrangement joins TRBV10-3 to TRBJ1-1; a weak D match, TRBD1 (6 bases). The germline gives CDR1 ENHRY, CDR2 SYGVKD. V was shortened by 6 bases and J by 7 bases, with 15 bases between the two germline ends. This CDR3 is 13 amino acids long. The CDR3 DNA reads TGTGCCATCAGGGAAAGGGGGTCGTTTGAAGCTTTCTTT. It translates to CAIRERGSFEAFF.

The CDR3 DNA is TGTGCCAGCAGAAACAGGTTCACAGATACGCAGTATTTT. This codes for CASRNRFTDTQYF. The chain has TRBV28 and TRBJ2-3; possible D gene TRBD1, 5 bases. CDR1 and CDR2 from the germline V gene are MDHEN and SYDVKM. This CDR3 contains 13 residues. V was cut by 6 bases and J by 2 bases, with 9 bases left in between.

The V gene is TRBV18, the J gene TRBJ2-3; D is possibly TRBD2 (6 bases). Germline lookup yields CDR1 KGHSH and CDR2 LQKENI. Between the trimmed V and J ends, which lost 3 bases and 7 bases, there was a span of 17 bases. The CDR3 consists of 15 residues. CDR3 nucleotide sequence: TGTGCCAGCTCACCTCCTAGCGCCAAGGGGTATACGCAGTATTTT. It specifies CASSPPSAKGYTQYF.

This chain joins TRBV13 and TRBJ2-7, with a tentative D call TRBD2 (6 bases). Germline CDR1 and CDR2: PRHDT and FYEKMQ (reference sequence). Trimming took off 3 bases at V and 3 bases at J, with 30 bases between the two ends. The CDR3 spans 20 residues. The CDR3 DNA is TGTGCCAGCAGCTTCGGTACGCCAGGGTCTTTGGCGGGACCGAACTACGAGCAGTACTTC. This encodes CASSFGTPGSLAGPNYEQYF. Combining the CDR3 with reference TRBV13 and TRBJ2-7 gives the whole variable domain AAGVIQSPRHLIKEKRETATLKCYPIPRHDTVYWYQQGPGQDPQFLISFYEKMQSDKGSIPDRFSAQQFSDYHSELNMSSLELGDSALYFCASSFGTPGSLAGPNYEQYFGPGTRLTVT.